This T cell receptor (beta chain) is from a study of CD8 T cells in ankylosing spondylitis. Study-wide results and limits: A motif in TCR beta, a set of 8 or 9 highly homologous variants, appeared characteristic of ankylosing spondylitis blood.

TCRdb reprocessed the 5' RACE reads with MiXCR, giving one entry per CDR3 protein. Here the sample spans about 840,000 distinct CDR3 sequences, 12% being singletons. As concerns this clonotype: No antigen is known for it.

Trimming took 5 bases from V and 4 from J; bases not matched to a gene: 9. CDR1 and CDR2 (germline): SGHTA, FQGNSA. The CDR3 loop spans 15 amino acids. The source is a male donor with ankylosing spondylitis. Sequenced input: blood, either unsorted or a sorted T cell fraction (not recorded which). J is TRBJ2-7 and V is TRBV7-2, with TRBD2 matching over 9 bases. DNA of the CDR3: TGTGCCAGCAGCAGCTCTAGCGGGATGGGGTACGAGCAGTACTTC. It yields the protein CASSSSSGMGYEQYF.